Following are 5 T cell receptor beta chains from one sample sequenced in a study of blood T cell repertoires in COVID-19. The method was immunoSEQ multiplex PCR; TCRdb's version includes in-frame clones alone and lacks a portion of them. This sample yields about 430,000 clones, of which more than 70% are seen a single time; approximately 1.5% belongs to the top ten. The sample comprised PBMCs or T cells enriched from blood (not recorded which). The receptor set was obtained from a woman younger than 35 who had been exposed to COVID-19.

The rearrangement joins TRBV6-2 or TRBV6-3 to TRBJ2-7, with 9 bases aligning to TRBD2. Per germline, CDR1 MNHEY and CDR2 SVGEGT. V gave up 6 bases and J gave up 3 bases; unmatched junction bases: 12. The length of the CDR3 is 16 residues. The CDR3: CASSPGLAFPRYEQYF. The CDR3 bases are TGTGCCAGCAGCCCGGGACTAGCTTTTCCACGCTACGAGCAGTACTTC.

This chain joins TRBV28 and TRBJ2-3, with TRBD2 identical over 12 bases. The CDR3 consists of 15 residues. Germline V lookup: CDR1 MDHEN, CDR2 SYDVKM. The ends lost 5 bases at V and 11 bases at J; junction bases unmatched: 11. Here the CDR3 DNA reads TGTGCCAGCAGTGGCCCCGGGACTAGCGGGCGAGGGCAGTATTTT. Its protein is CASSGPGTSGRGQYF.

J is TRBJ1-1 and V is TRBV7-8; tentative D call: TRBD1 (5 bases). The CDR3 loop spans 14 amino acids. Trimming took 1 base from V and 4 from J, leaving 10 bases between them. The germline gives CDR1 SGHVS, CDR2 FQNEAQ. CDR3 coding DNA: TGTGCCAGCAGCTTAGGGGGGGATAGCACTGAAGCTTTCTTT. Amino acid sequence: CASSLGGDSTEAFF. The entire variable domain, with the rest obtained from reference TRBV7-8 and TRBJ1-1, is as follows: GAGVSQSPRYKVAKRGQDVALRCDPISGHVSLFWYQQALGQGPEFLTYFQNEAQLDKSGLPSDRFFAERPEGSVSTLKIQRTQQEDSAVYLCASSLGGDSTEAFFGQGTRLTVV.

V and J are TRBV18 and TRBJ1-5; TRBD1 agrees at 7 bases. CDR1 is KGHSH and CDR2 is LQKENI in the germline V gene. Trimming cost V 5 bases and J 5 bases; bases outside gene matches: 6. The CDR3 runs 14 residues. CDR3 DNA sequence: TGTGCCAGCTCAAACCGGGACAGAGATCAGCCCCAGCATTTT. Translated, it gives CASSNRDRDQPQHF.

The chain uses TRBV18 and TRBJ1-1, with D possibly being TRBD1 (6 bases). CDR1 is KGHSH, CDR2 LQKENI, per germline. V shed 5 bases and J shed 2 bases, with 15 bases lying between them. This CDR3 is 15 amino acids long. For the CDR3, the DNA is TGTGCCAGCTCAGGACGTAAACAGGGTAACACTGAAGCTTTCTTT. Its protein is CASSGRKQGNTEAFF.